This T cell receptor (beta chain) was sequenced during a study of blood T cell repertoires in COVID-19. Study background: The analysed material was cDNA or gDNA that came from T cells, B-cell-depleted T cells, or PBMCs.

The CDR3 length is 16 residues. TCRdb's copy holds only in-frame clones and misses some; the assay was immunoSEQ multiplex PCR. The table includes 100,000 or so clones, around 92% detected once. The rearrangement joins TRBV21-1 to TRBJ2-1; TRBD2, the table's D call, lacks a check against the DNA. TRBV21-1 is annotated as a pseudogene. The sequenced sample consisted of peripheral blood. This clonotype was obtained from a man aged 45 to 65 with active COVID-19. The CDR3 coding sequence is TGTGCCAGCAGCAAATCTTTCCCTAGCGGGGACAATGAGCAGTTCTTC. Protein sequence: CASSKSFPSGDNEQFF.